A single sample gave rise to the 28 T cell receptor beta chains below, sequenced in a study of molecular identifiers for immune sequencing clone quantification. TCRdb reprocessed the PCR reads with MiXCR, giving one entry per CDR3 protein. The data contain about 640,000 distinct CDR3 sequences, just under 20% of them singletons. Material: naive CD8+ T cells from blood, with Jurkat cell RNA spiked in. Subset here: FACS-sorted CD8+CD4-CCR7+CD45RA+ naive T cells. The receptors here all came from a human donor in good health. Some libraries in this study had Jurkat cell RNA spiked in.

This clonotype was detected once. A much larger clone lies one base from this, so it may be a read error. The gene calls are TRBV20-1 and TRBJ2-3, with 9 nucleotides matching TRBD2. The CDR3 length is 15 residues. From germline, CDR1 is DFQATT and CDR2 SNEGSKA (reference sequence). In DNA form, the CDR3 reads TGCAGTGCTTACCCTAGCGGGATTAGCACAGATACGCGGTATTTT. Translating gives CSAYPSGISTDTRYF.

This clonotype showed up many times. J is TRBJ2-5 and V is TRBV6-2 or TRBV6-3; 9 bases agree with TRBD2. The CDR3 is 17 residues long. From germline, CDR1 is MNHEY and CDR2 SVGEGT. The ends lost 2 bases at V and 2 bases at J; junction bases unmatched: 9. DNA for the CDR3: TGTGCCAGCAGTTACGGCCTAGCGGGGAGGCCTCAAGAGACCCAGTACTTC. Protein product: CASSYGLAGRPQETQYF.

This clonotype has a handful of counts. The chain recombines TRBV12-3 or TRBV12-4 with TRBJ2-2; the D call may be TRBD1 or TRBD2 (5 bases each). The length of the CDR3 is 14 residues. Trimming pared 5 bases from V and 4 bases from J, leaving 11 bases between. The CDR3 nucleotides read TGTGCCAGCAGTACATGGGGGAGCACCGGGGAGCTGTTTTTT. This codes for CASSTWGSTGELFF.

This clonotype came up a few times. The rearrangement joins TRBV4-3 to TRBJ2-1, with D perhaps being TRBD1 or TRBD2 (6 bases each). The CDR3 totals 18 residues. Trimming stripped 0 bases from V and 4 bases from J, with 19 bases between. Germline CDR1 reads LGHNA; CDR2 reads YSLEER. Here the CDR3 DNA reads TGCGCCAGCAGCCAAGATTGGGGGGCCGACTCAGAATACAATGAGCAGTTCTTC. As protein: CASSQDWGADSEYNEQFF.

A remark on this clonotype: It may be a read error: a sequence one base away is much more abundant. The CDR3 does not end in the conserved phenylalanine or tryptophan, so this is likely a read error. CDR3 in amino acids: CASRQGSQPQHL. CDR3 DNA: TGTGCCAGTAGGCAGGGGAGTCAGCCCCAGCATCTT. This sequence joins TRBV19 and TRBJ1-5; possible D gene TRBD1, 6 bases. Trimming removed 6 bases at V and 6 bases at J, with 9 bases between. The CDR3 contains 12 residues. The germline V gene has CDR1 LNHDA and CDR2 SQIVND (reference sequence).

Points on this clonotype: At one of its ends the junction is not consistent with the germline gene, which may arise from a read error. The chain couples TRBV25-1 to TRBJ1-5; the D gene is possibly TRBD1 (5 bases). The CDR3 consists of 14 residues. Per germline, CDR1 MGHDK and CDR2 SYGVNS. The CDR3, as DNA: TGTGCCGGCAGCGGGGGGGGTGTCAGTCAGCCCCGGCATTTT. Translating gives CAGSGGGVSQPRHF.

Turning to this clonotype: An end of the junction differs from the germline gene, which may be a read error. This chain joins TRBV4-3 and TRBJ1-3; D not certain. Germline V lookup: CDR1 LGHNA, CDR2 YSLEER. The CDR3 extends over 13 amino acids. The CDR3 sequence is CVSSHNSGNTIYF. CDR3 sequence (DNA): TGCGTCAGCAGCCATAACTCTGGAAACACCATATATTTT.

This clonotype was counted ten times or more. The J gene is TRBJ1-5, the V gene TRBV12-3 or TRBV12-4; D is unresolved. The CDR3 is made up of 12 amino acids. Trimming removed 0 bases from V and 9 bases from J, with 6 bases in between. The CDR3 protein is CASSLAGRPQHF. The CDR3 nucleotides are TGTGCCAGCAGTTTAGCTGGGCGGCCCCAGCATTTT.

This CDR3 reads CASSSKPGTAIHNEQFF. In DNA, the CDR3 is TGTGCCAGTAGTTCAAAACCCGGGACGGCAATCCACAATGAGCAGTTCTTC. The chain has TRBV19 and TRBJ2-1; D is perhaps TRBD1 or TRBD2 (5 bases each). Germline values: CDR1 LNHDA, CDR2 SQIVND (reference sequence). The CDR3 length is 17 residues. With 5 bases removed from V and 5 bases from J, the gap between germline ends came to 22 bases.

This clonotype was picked up many times. The genes are TRBV5-4 and TRBJ2-7, with a possible D match to TRBD1 (6 bases). Germline-derived CDR1 and CDR2 are SGHNT and YYREEE (reference sequence). V was shortened by 0 bases and J by 9 bases, with 16 bases between the two germline ends. CDR3 length equals 14 residues. The CDR3 bases are TGTGCCAGCAGCTTGGCCGACAGGCCTGCGGTGCAGTACTTC. It encodes CASSLADRPAVQYF.

The chain is built from TRBV19 and TRBJ1-1; D not certain. The ends were cut back, 7 bases at V and 6 bases at J, with 6 bases in the middle. The CDR3 has 10 residues. Germline loops: CDR1 LNHDA, CDR2 SQIVND (reference sequence). The CDR3 loop is CASIGPEAFF. The CDR3 DNA sequence: TGTGCCAGTATCGGCCCTGAAGCTTTCTTT.

A remark on this clonotype: This may arise from a read error, as a much more abundant clone is one base away. V is TRBV12-3 or TRBV12-4 and J is TRBJ2-3; perhaps TRBD2 as D (7 bases). This CDR3 spans 20 amino acids. The CDR3 is CASRTLGGEMRGPLKDAQYF. The CDR3 bases are TGTGCCAGCAGAACCCTTGGAGGGGAGATGCGGGGGCCTCTTAAAGATGCGCAGTATTTT.

This clonotype was counted a few times. This chain uses TRBV7-9 with TRBJ2-7; possibly TRBD1 for D (5 bases). The CDR3 loop spans 15 amino acids. CDR1 and CDR2 (germline): SEHNR, FQNEAQ (reference sequence). V gave up 1 base and J gave up 3 bases, with 13 bases separating them. The CDR3 reads CASSLGQISIYEQYF. The DNA of the CDR3 is TGTGCCAGCAGCTTAGGACAGATATCTATCTACGAGCAGTACTTC. Variable domain in full (rest from reference TRBV7-9 and TRBJ2-7): DTGVSQNPRHKITKRGQNVTFRCDPISEHNRLYWYRQTLGQGPEFLTYFQNEAQLEKSRLLSDRFSAERPKGSFSTLEIQRTEQGDSAMYLCASSLGQISIYEQYFGPGTRLTVT.

The rearrangement links TRBV29-1 to TRBJ2-5; 10 bases fit TRBD1. The germline gives CDR1 SQVTM, CDR2 ANQGSEA. V dropped 6 bases and J dropped 5; count of bases not matched to a gene: 9. The CDR3 is 14 residues long. The CDR3 bases are TGCAGCGTATCTTTATCGGGACAGGGGGAGACCCAGTACTTC. The encoded protein is CSVSLSGQGETQYF.

This clonotype was detected ten times or more. This chain links TRBV11-2 with TRBJ2-7, with a possible D match to TRBD2 (5 bases). The germline V and J ends were trimmed by 5 bases and 7 bases, with 12 bases remaining between them. The CDR3 is 12 residues long. The V gene's germline CDR1 is SGHAT and CDR2 FQNNGV. CDR3 region: CASSLAEVEQYF. For the CDR3, the DNA is TGTGCCAGCAGCCTGGCGGAGGTAGAGCAGTACTTC. The entire variable domain, with the rest obtained from reference TRBV11-2 and TRBJ2-7, is as follows: EAGVAQSPRYKIIEKRQSVAFWCNPISGHATLYWYQQILGQGPKLLIQFQNNGVVDDSQLPKDRFSAERLKGVDSTLKIQPAKLEDSAVYLCASSLAEVEQYFGPGTRLTVT.

The chain carries TRBV7-9 and TRBJ1-2; D call uncertain. Germline-derived CDR1 and CDR2 are SEHNR and FQNEAQ (reference sequence). V lost 6 bases and J lost 4, with 12 bases in between. The CDR3 is 13 amino acids. The CDR3 sequence: CASSMSGFYGYTF. In DNA form, the CDR3 reads TGTGCCAGCAGTATGTCGGGGTTCTATGGCTACACCTTC.

About this clonotype itself: Possible read error: a much larger clone is one base away. The CDR3 does not close with the conserved phenylalanine or tryptophan, likely indicating a read error. The chain combines TRBV28 with TRBJ2-7, with a possible D match to TRBD1 (6 bases). The CDR3 is 14 residues long. The V gene lost 4 bases and the J gene lost 3 bases, with 13 bases spanning the gap. CDR1 is MDHEN, CDR2 SYDVKM, per germline. The CDR3 region has the DNA TGTGCCAGCAGTTCCGTGGACAGTAACTACGAGCAGTACCTC. Protein product: CASSSVDSNYEQYL.

Turning to this clonotype: This clone may be a read error of a much larger clone one base away. J is TRBJ1-5 and V is TRBV27; D not resolved. CDR1 and CDR2 (germline): MNHEY, SMNVEV (reference sequence). Trimming took off 3 bases at V and 4 bases at J, with 7 bases between the two ends. This CDR3 has 13 amino acids. In nucleotides, the CDR3 is TGTGCCAGCAGTTTTGGGATGAATCAGCCCCAGCATTTT. It codes for CASSFGMNQPQHF.

Notes on this clonotype: At one end, the junction sequence differs from germline, possibly due to a read error. The V gene is TRBV6-1, the J gene TRBJ1-5; TRBD1 aligns across 7 bases. Germline CDR1 is MNHNS and CDR2 is SASEGT. The CDR3 consists of 15 residues. CDR3 residues: CAGSTNRGGDQPQRF. The CDR3 DNA sequence: TGTGCCGGCAGTACCAACAGGGGAGGAGATCAGCCCCAGCGTTTT.

This clonotype showed up just a few times. V gene TRBV27 combines with J gene TRBJ2-1; 9 bases agree with TRBD2. The CDR3 totals 13 residues. The germline V gene has CDR1 MNHEY and CDR2 SMNVEV (reference sequence). V shed 7 bases, J shed 7 bases, and the junction held 5 bases outside the gene matches. The CDR3 region has the DNA TGTGCCAGCAAAATAGCGGGAGATAATGAGCAGTTCTTC. Its protein is CASKIAGDNEQFF.

As concerns this clonotype: This may be a read error, as it is one base from a much larger clone. This rearrangement joins TRBV29-1 to TRBJ1-2, with D unclear. In germline, CDR1 is SQVTM, CDR2 ANQGSEA. Trimming removed 0 bases from V and 7 bases from J, with 12 bases in between. This CDR3 is 13 amino acids long. The CDR3 reads CSVEEAGPFGYTF. The CDR3 DNA sequence: TGCAGCGTTGAAGAAGCAGGACCTTTTGGCTACACCTTC.

A word on this clonotype: Being one base from a much bigger clone, this may be a read error. V is TRBV5-6 and J is TRBJ2-5; 14 bases line up with TRBD2. The CDR3 runs 18 residues. Germline assignment: CDR1 SGHDT and CDR2 YYEEEE. For the CDR3, the DNA is TGTGCCAGCAGCATAGGACTAGCGGGAGGTTCGTTTCAAGGGACCCAGTACTTC. Protein: CASSIGLAGGSFQGTQYF.

The chain combines TRBV5-4 with TRBJ1-1; D gene unclear. This CDR3 region has 13 residues. Germline-derived CDR1 and CDR2 are SGHNT and YYREEE (reference sequence). V was pared by 6 bases and J by 5 bases, with 14 bases between. CDR3 amino acids: CASTPPGWTEAFF. The CDR3 nucleotides are TGTGCCAGCACCCCACCGGGGTGGACTGAAGCTTTCTTT.

Many counts were recorded for this clonotype. V and J are TRBV7-9 and TRBJ2-3; D possibly matches TRBD1 or TRBD2 (5 bases each). V was trimmed by 0 bases and J by 4 bases, leaving 14 bases between them. The CDR3 consists of 16 residues. CDR1 SEHNR and CDR2 FQNEAQ come from the germline V gene (reference sequence). The CDR3 DNA reads TGTGCCAGCAGCTTAGCCCGGGACGGTATCGCAGATACGCAGTATTTT. It yields the protein CASSLARDGIADTQYF.

This clonotype was recorded many times. The chain joins TRBV12-3 or TRBV12-4 to TRBJ1-4; D is unresolved. The length of the CDR3 is 14 residues. With 7 bases removed from V and 8 bases from J, the gap between germline ends came to 17 bases. The CDR3 region has the DNA TGTGCCAGCACCTTGGAAGGGAGGAACGAAAAACTGTTTTTT. Protein product: CASTLEGRNEKLFF.

This sequence joins TRBV20-1 and TRBJ2-7; D gene unclear. Germline CDR1 is DFQATT and CDR2 is SNEGSKA (reference sequence). V dropped 3 bases and J dropped 4 bases, with 13 bases sitting between them. The CDR3 has 13 residues. The CDR3 DNA reads as TGCAGTGCTAGGACGCCCGGAAGATACGAGCAGTACTTC. Residues: CSARTPGRYEQYF.

The sample holds many counts of this clonotype. This CDR3 reads CASKPSRGLDEQFF. In nucleotides, the CDR3 is TGTGCCAGCAAACCGAGTAGGGGCCTAGATGAGCAGTTCTTC. The chain employs TRBV12-3 or TRBV12-4 and TRBJ2-1; TRBD1 is a possible D gene (5 bases). This CDR3 contains 14 residues. The germline V and J ends were trimmed by 7 bases and 8 bases, with 18 bases remaining between them.

This clonotype was recorded many times. The J gene is TRBJ2-7, the V gene TRBV5-1; D possibly corresponds to TRBD2 (5 bases). The ends were cut back, 2 bases at V and 6 bases at J, with 18 bases in the middle. This CDR3 region has 15 residues. The germline CDR1 and CDR2 sequences are SGHRS and YFSETQ. CDR3 DNA sequence: TGCGCCAGCAGCTTAGAATCGGGAAGGCGAAGCGAGCAGTACTTC. Translated: CASSLESGRRSEQYF.